Listed here are 7 T cell receptor beta chains from one sample, sequenced in a study of vaccination and CD4 T cells after COVID-19. These receptors have no identified antigens. The treatment denotes: approximately nine-day PBMC culture with coronavirus spike peptide pools or control peptides (ViraFEST assay). With the Oncomine TCR Beta short-read assay, DNA from cultured CD4+ T cells was sequenced. TCRdb processed the PCR reads anew with MiXCR; each CDR3 protein has one entry. The table lists some 25,000 distinct CDR3 sequences, approximately 40% of them singletons, with roughly 7% in the top ten. Sequenced: CD4+ T cells from blood, cultured in vitro. All receptors come from a human donor who had recovered from COVID-19.

There are a few counts of this clonotype. This sequence joins TRBV27 and TRBJ1-5; D remains unclear. Between the trimmed V and J ends, which lost 6 bases and 2 bases, there was a span of 17 bases. The CDR3 is 16 residues long. From germline, CDR1 is MNHEY and CDR2 SMNVEV (reference sequence). DNA of the CDR3: TGTGCCAGCAGCCTCCTCCCCGGGGAGGGCAATCAGCCCCAGCATTTT. This encodes CASSLLPGEGNQPQHF.

The chain is built from TRBV2 and TRBJ1-1, with D unresolved. Germline V gene sequence: CDR1 SNHLY, CDR2 FYNNEI. CDR3 length: 14 amino acids. The V and J ends lost 0 bases and 2 bases respectively, with 7 bases between them. The CDR3 reads CASSEAGGNTEAFF. CDR3 coding DNA: TGTGCCAGCAGTGAAGCCGGCGGAAACACTGAAGCTTTCTTT.

The chain is built from TRBV27 and TRBJ1-1; D call uncertain. The CDR3 totals 14 residues. The V end lost 5 bases, the J end lost 4 bases, and 14 bases lay between the germline ends. Germline V CDR1 and CDR2: MNHEY, SMNVEV (reference sequence). The CDR3 region is CASSRAIARTEAFF. The CDR3 bases are TGTGCCAGCAGTAGAGCCATTGCTCGCACTGAAGCTTTCTTT.

The chain combines TRBV4-1 with TRBJ2-5; D possibly corresponds to TRBD2 (6 bases). CDR1 is MGHRA and CDR2 is YSYEKL in the germline V gene. The CDR3 has 15 amino acids. Deletions cut 0 bases from V and 4 bases from J, with 12 bases between. This CDR3 is CASSQDSGVVETQYF. CDR3 nucleotide sequence: TGCGCCAGCAGCCAAGATTCGGGGGTGGTAGAGACCCAGTACTTC.

This clonotype was picked up a small number of times. The gene calls are TRBV7-9 and TRBJ2-7, with TRBD1 matching over 9 bases. Germline trimming cut 5 bases from V and 2 bases from J; bases unmatched to any gene: 7. From germline, CDR1 is SEHNR and CDR2 FQNEAQ (reference sequence). There are 15 residues in the CDR3. DNA for the CDR3: TGTGCCAGCAGCGTTACAGGGGGCGAAGCCTACGAGCAGTACTTC. This translates into CASSVTGGEAYEQYF.

The chain joins TRBV4-2 to TRBJ2-5; TRBD2 aligns across 7 bases. V was pared by 2 bases and J by 7 bases, with 10 bases of the junction left unmatched. This CDR3 comprises 15 residues. The germline V gene has CDR1 LGHNA and CDR2 YNFKEQ. The CDR3 spells CASSQWLAVSGTQYF. In DNA form, the CDR3 reads TGTGCCAGCAGCCAATGGCTAGCGGTTAGTGGGACCCAGTACTTC.

This clonotype was detected only a few times. CDR3 loop: CASSSGTANTEAFF. The CDR3 DNA reads as TGCGCCAGCAGTTCCGGGACAGCTAACACTGAAGCTTTCTTT. V is TRBV10-1 and J is TRBJ1-1; the match to TRBD1 covers 7 bases. The V and J ends lost 5 bases and 2 bases, in that order; junction bases with no gene match: 5. The CDR3 is made up of 14 amino acids. Germline-derived CDR1 and CDR2 are WNHNN and SYGVQD (reference sequence).